The 8 T cell receptor beta chains given below trace back to one sample, sequenced in a study of T-cell reconstitution after alpha-beta-depleted transplantation in children (dated by TCRdb to 2016 to 2017). The treatment or condition label for this specimen denotes: allogeneic hematopoietic cell transplantation with graft depleted of TCRalphabeta T cells and CD19 B cells. Library preparation used PCR. The sequencing machine was an Illumina HiSeq 2500. TCR libraries were prepared with molecular barcoding, using unique molecular identifiers to normalize TCRbeta repertoire quantification. TCRdb trimmed the raw reads at Q25, called clones with MiXCR and kept productive beta chains. Rows are combined by CDR3 protein, so each entry shows the most common genes and DNA. This sample holds 700,000 to 950,000 distinct CDR3 sequences; 16% were observed only once. The top ten constitute under 6% of the sample.

Sequenced material: PBMCs, mostly from graft donor cells, taken 360 days after TCRalphabeta/CD19-depleted stem cell transplant. The receptors were sampled from a male patient between 10 and 17 years old who had a stem cell transplant for acute lymphoblastic leukemia, so the T cells may come from the graft donor.

The chain carries TRBV25-1 and TRBJ1-1, with 7 bases identical to TRBD1. Per germline, CDR1 MGHDK and CDR2 SYGVNS. This CDR3 comprises 13 residues. The V and J ends lost 3 bases and 6 bases, in that order; junction bases with no gene match: 4. CDR3 protein: CASSDHRGAEAFF. The CDR3 coding sequence is TGTGCCAGCAGTGATCACAGGGGTGCTGAAGCTTTCTTT.

The genes are TRBV29-1 and TRBJ2-2; 8 nucleotides align to TRBD2. V dropped 1 base and J dropped 5; count of bases not matched to a gene: 9. Per the germline V gene, CDR1 is SQVTM and CDR2 is ANQGSEA. This CDR3 is built from 16 residues. CDR3 nucleotides: TGCAGCGTTGAAGCCCCCGGGGGGGGCGGGACCGGGGAGCTGTTTTTT. It encodes CSVEAPGGGGTGELFF.

The rearrangement links TRBV7-8 to TRBJ2-1, with 7 bases fitting TRBD2. The CDR3 sequence is 16 residues long. Germline V gives CDR1 SGHVS, CDR2 FQNEAQ. The V and J ends lost 1 base and 6 bases, in that order; junction bases with no gene match: 9. The DNA for the CDR3 is TGTGCCAGCAGCTTAGTGCGTCTAGCGGCTAGCAATGAGCAGTTCTTC. This encodes CASSLVRLAASNEQFF.

This clonotype was recorded a few times. CDR3 loop: CASRNSGRCPYEQYF. In DNA form, the CDR3 reads TGTGCCAGCCGAAATAGCGGGCGTTGTCCCTACGAGCAGTACTTC. The chain employs TRBV6-4 and TRBJ2-7, with 7 bases lining up with TRBD2. V was clipped by 8 bases and J by 2 bases; unmatched bases: 12. Germline CDR1 reads MRHNA; CDR2 reads SNTAGT. The length of the CDR3 is 15 residues.

This clonotype was seen a few times. CDR3 amino acids: CASSDPGQNYGYTF. CDR3 in DNA: TGCGCCAGCAGCGACCCGGGACAGAACTATGGCTACACCTTC. The V call is TRBV5-1, the J call TRBJ1-2; 7 bases line up with TRBD1. Germline V gives CDR1 SGHRS, CDR2 YFSETQ. The V segment lost 4 bases and the J segment 2 bases; nucleotides outside the gene matches: 5. The CDR3 runs to 14 residues. Drawing the rest from reference TRBV5-1 and TRBJ1-2, the complete variable domain is KAGVTQTPRYLIKTRGQQVTLSCSPISGHRSVSWYQQTPGQGLQFLFEYFSETQRNKGNFPGRFSGRQFSNSRSEMNVSTLELGDSALYLCASSDPGQNYGYTFGSGTRLTVV.

The rearrangement uses TRBV4-1 and TRBJ2-2; D uncertain. V lost 4 bases and J lost 6, with 9 bases in between. This CDR3 comprises 13 residues. The germline V gene has CDR1 MGHRA and CDR2 YSYEKL. The CDR3 DNA sequence: TGCGCCAGCAGCCCCGCGAGTTCCGGGGAGCTGTTTTTT. Protein sequence: CASSPASSGELFF.

The chain uses TRBV4-1 and TRBJ2-1; D not certain. The V gene lost 3 bases and the J gene lost 8 bases, with 5 bases spanning the gap. The CDR3 has 11 residues. Germline CDR1 reads MGHRA; CDR2 reads YSYEKL. CDR3 coding DNA: TGCGCCAGCAGCCATTACTATGAGCAGTTCTTC. Translation gives CASSHYYEQFF.

This clonotype was picked up a small number of times. V and J are TRBV7-3 and TRBJ2-1; 9 bases align to TRBD2. The V gene's germline CDR1 is SGHTA and CDR2 FQGTGA. The CDR3 has 15 residues. Trimming removed 1 base from V and 8 bases from J; junction bases left unmatched: 6. CDR3 sequence: CASSLSGTSSYEQFF. The CDR3 bases are TGTGCCAGCAGCTTAAGTGGGACTAGCTCGTATGAGCAGTTCTTC.